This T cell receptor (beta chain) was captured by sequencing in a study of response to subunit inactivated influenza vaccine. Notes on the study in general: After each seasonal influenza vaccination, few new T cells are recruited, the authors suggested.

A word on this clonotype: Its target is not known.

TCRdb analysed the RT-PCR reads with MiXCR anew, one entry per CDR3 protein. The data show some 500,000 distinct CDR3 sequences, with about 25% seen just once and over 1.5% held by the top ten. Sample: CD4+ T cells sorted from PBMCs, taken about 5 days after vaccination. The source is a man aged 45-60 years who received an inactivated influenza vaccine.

Here the CDR3 reads CSVEVGTATYEQYF. CDR3 coding DNA: TGCAGCGTTGAAGTGGGGACAGCAACCTACGAGCAGTACTTC. This sequence joins TRBV29-1 and TRBJ2-7, with 7 bases that match TRBD1. V was pared by 1 base and J by 2 bases, with 5 bases of the junction left unmatched. CDR3 length: 14 amino acids. The germline V gene encodes CDR1 SQVTM and CDR2 ANQGSEA.